Each of the 2 T cell receptor beta chains below was sequenced from the same sample in a study of blood T cell repertoires in COVID-19. Generated by immunoSEQ multiplex PCR, the TCRdb table keeps only in-frame clones and is missing some. Among approximately 82,000 clones listed, roughly 82% were seen once. Sequencing input: peripheral blood. All receptors come from a man aged 45-65 years with active or convalescent COVID-19.

The chain recombines TRBV11-2 with TRBJ2-5; 11 bases line up with TRBD1. Germline loops: CDR1 SGHAT, CDR2 FQNNGV. V dropped 5 bases and J dropped 4; count of bases not matched to a gene: 6. The CDR3 contains 15 residues. The chain's CDR3 is CASSPGQGVGETQYF. CDR3 DNA sequence: TGTGCCAGCAGCCCGGGACAGGGGGTAGGAGAGACCCAGTACTTC.

The rearrangement uses TRBV4-1 and TRBJ2-3; 12 bases match TRBD1. The V and J ends lost 4 bases and 5 bases, in that order; junction bases with no gene match: 4. The germline V gene encodes CDR1 MGHRA and CDR2 YSYEKL. The CDR3 sequence is 15 residues long. CDR3 sequence reads: CASSLGQGALDTQYF. In nucleotides, the CDR3 is TGCGCCAGCAGCCTGGGACAGGGGGCTTTAGATACGCAGTATTTT.